This TCR beta chain comes out of a study of T cell repertoires in cytomegalovirus infection. In the study overall: CMV epitopes that were recently identified and HLA-C-restricted were used alongside well-studied HLA-B-restricted ones. Carrying CMV and the relevant HLA type showed in public TCR beta signatures.

This clonotype was counted a few times. Its antigen is unknown. Study-wide findings and caveats: HLA-C-restricted CMV clonotypes gave the most frequent clonotype in two of eight donors.

TCRdb re-analysed the reads in MiXCR, keeping a single row per CDR3 protein. The sample shows about half a million distinct CDR3 sequences, 33% of them seen only once. The germline V gene encodes CDR1 SGHTA and CDR2 FQGNSA. The CDR3 extends over 16 amino acids. The V and J ends lost 5 bases and 1 base, in that order; junction bases with no gene match: 6. The sample here was cultured PBMCs, taken from culture after CMV antigen stimulation. This clonotype originated in a human donor in good health (CMV status not recorded). Some clones in this sample may be carry-over from other donors' samples. V is TRBV7-2 and J is TRBJ2-2; 8 nucleotides agree with TRBD1. For the CDR3, the DNA is TGTGCCAGCAGCGTGCAGGGGGCCTGGAACACCGGGGAGCTGTTTTTT. Translation gives CASSVQGAWNTGELFF.